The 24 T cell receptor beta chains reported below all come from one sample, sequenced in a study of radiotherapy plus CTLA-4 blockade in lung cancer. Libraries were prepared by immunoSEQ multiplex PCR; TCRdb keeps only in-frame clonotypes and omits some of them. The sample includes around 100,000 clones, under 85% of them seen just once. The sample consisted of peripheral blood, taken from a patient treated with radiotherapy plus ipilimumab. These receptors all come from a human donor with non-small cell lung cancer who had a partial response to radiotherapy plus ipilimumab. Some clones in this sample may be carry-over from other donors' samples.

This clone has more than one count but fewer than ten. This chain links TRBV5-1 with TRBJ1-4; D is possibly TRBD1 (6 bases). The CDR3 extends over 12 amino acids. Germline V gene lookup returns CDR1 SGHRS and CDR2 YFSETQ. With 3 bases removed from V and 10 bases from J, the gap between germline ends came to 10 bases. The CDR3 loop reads CASSSAQGKLFF. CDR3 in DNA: TGCGCCAGCAGCTCGGCACAGGGAAAACTGTTTTTT.

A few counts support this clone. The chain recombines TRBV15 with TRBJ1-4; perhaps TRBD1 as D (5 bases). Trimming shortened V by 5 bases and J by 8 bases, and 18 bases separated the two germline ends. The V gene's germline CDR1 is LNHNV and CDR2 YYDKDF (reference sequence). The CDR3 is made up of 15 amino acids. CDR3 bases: TGTGCCACCAGCGGGATCGACTTGGGGGGAGAAAAACTGTTTTTT. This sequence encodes CATSGIDLGGEKLFF.

DNA of the CDR3: TGTGCCAGCAGCTCCTCCCGAGAGACTGAAGCTTTCTTT. This gives the protein CASSSSRETEAFF. This chain connects TRBV5-5 to TRBJ1-1; no firm D call. Per the germline V gene, CDR1 is SGHKS and CDR2 is YYEKEE (reference sequence). The ends were cut back, 3 bases at V and 5 bases at J, with 11 bases in the middle. The CDR3 loop spans 13 amino acids.

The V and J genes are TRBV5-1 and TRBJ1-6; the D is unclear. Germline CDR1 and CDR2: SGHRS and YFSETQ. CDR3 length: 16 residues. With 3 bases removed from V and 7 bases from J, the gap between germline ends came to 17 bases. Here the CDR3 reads CASSSDGGIVNSPLHF. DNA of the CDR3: TGCGCCAGCAGCTCCGACGGAGGAATAGTAAATTCACCCCTCCACTTT.

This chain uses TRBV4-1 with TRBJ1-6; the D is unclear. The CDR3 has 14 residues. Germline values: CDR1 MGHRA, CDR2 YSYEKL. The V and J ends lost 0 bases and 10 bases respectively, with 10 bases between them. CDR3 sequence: CASSQEWAGSPLHF. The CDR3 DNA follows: TGCGCCAGCAGCCAAGAATGGGCTGGCTCACCCCTCCACTTT.

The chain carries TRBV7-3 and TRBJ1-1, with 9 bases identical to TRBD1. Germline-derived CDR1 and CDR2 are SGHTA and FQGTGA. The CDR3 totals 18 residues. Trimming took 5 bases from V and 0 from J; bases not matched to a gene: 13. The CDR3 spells CASSLRSGTGRLNTEAFF. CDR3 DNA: TGTGCCAGCAGCCTCCGTTCCGGGACAGGGAGGCTGAACACTGAAGCTTTCTTT.

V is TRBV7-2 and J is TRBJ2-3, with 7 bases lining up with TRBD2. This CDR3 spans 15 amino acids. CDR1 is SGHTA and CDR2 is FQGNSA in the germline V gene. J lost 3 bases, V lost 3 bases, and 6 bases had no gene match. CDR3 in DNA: TGTGCCAGCAGCTTGGTATTCGGGGGGACAGATACGCAGTATTTT. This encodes CASSLVFGGTDTQYF.

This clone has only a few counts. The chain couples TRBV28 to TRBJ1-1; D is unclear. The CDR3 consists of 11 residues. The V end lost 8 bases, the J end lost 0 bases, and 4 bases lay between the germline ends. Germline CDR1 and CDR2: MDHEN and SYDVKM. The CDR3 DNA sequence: TGTGCCAGCGGCTTGAACACTGAAGCTTTCTTT. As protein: CASGLNTEAFF.

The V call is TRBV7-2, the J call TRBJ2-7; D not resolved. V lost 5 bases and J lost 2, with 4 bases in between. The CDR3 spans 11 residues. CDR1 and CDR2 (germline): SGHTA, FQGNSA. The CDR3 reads CASSITYEQYF. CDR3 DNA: TGTGCCAGCAGCATAACCTACGAGCAGTACTTC.

The CDR3 nucleotides are TGTGCCAGCAGCTTAGAACAGGCAACCCCCTACGAGCAGTACTTC. Translating gives CASSLEQATPYEQYF. The genes are TRBV7-6 and TRBJ2-7; D might be TRBD1 (5 bases). Trimming stripped 1 base from V and 2 bases from J, with 12 bases between. CDR3 length: 15 residues. Germline-derived CDR1 and CDR2 are SGHVS and FNYEAQ.

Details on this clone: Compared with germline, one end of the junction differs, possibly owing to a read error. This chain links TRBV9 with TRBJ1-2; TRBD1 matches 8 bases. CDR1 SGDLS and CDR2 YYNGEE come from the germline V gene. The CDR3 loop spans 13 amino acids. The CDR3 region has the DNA TGTGCCAGCAGCGTAGCGGCAGGGGGCCAGTTTCTCTTC. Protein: CASSVAAGGQFLF.

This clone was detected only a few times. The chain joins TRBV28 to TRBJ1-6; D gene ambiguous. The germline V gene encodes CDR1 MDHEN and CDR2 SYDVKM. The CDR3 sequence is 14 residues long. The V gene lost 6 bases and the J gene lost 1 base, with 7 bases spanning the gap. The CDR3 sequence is CASSWRSYNSPLHF. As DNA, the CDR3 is TGTGCCAGCAGCTGGAGGTCCTATAATTCACCCCTCCACTTT.

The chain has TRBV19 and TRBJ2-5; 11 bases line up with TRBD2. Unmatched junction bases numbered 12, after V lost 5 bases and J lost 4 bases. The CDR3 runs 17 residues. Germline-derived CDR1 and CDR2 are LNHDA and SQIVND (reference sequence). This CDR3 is CASSASTSTSGGETQYF. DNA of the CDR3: TGTGCCAGTAGTGCCAGCACCTCTACTAGCGGGGGAGAGACCCAGTACTTC.

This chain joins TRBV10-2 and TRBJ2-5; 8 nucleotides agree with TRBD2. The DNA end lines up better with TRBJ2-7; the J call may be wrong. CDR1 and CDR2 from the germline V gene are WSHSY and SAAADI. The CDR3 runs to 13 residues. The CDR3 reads CASSLGTSYEQYF. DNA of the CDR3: TGCGCCAGCAGTCTCGGGACTAGTTACGAGCAGTACTTC.

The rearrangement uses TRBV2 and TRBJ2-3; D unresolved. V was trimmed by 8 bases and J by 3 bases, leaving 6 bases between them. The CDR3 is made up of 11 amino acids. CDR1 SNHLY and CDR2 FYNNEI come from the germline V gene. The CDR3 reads CASAVTDTQYF. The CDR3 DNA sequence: TGTGCCAGCGCGGTAACAGATACGCAGTATTTT.

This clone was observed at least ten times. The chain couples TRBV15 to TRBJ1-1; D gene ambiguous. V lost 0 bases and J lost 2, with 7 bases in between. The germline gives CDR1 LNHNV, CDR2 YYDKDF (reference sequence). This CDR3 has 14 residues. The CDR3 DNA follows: TGTGCCACCAGCAGAGATGCGGGCAACACTGAAGCTTTCTTT. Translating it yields CATSRDAGNTEAFF.

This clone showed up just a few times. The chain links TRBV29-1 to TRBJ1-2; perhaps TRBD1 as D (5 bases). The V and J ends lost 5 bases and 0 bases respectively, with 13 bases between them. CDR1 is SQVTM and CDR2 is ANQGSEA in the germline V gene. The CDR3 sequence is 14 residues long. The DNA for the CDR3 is TGCAGCGTTTTCCCTGACAGTACTAACTATGGCTACACCTTC. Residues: CSVFPDSTNYGYTF. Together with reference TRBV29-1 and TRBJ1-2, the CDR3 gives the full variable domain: SAVISQKPSRDICQRGTSLTIQCQVDSQVTMMFWYRQQPGQSLTLIATANQGSEATYESGFVIDKFPISRPNLTFSTLTVSNMSPEDSSIYLCSVFPDSTNYGYTFGSGTRLTVV.

As DNA, the CDR3 is TGCAGCGTTATCTCAGGAGGCACCGGGGAGCTGTTTTTT. It codes for CSVISGGTGELFF. The chain has TRBV29-1 and TRBJ2-2; tentatively, D is TRBD2 (5 bases). The CDR3 runs to 13 residues. V was cut by 5 bases and J by 4 bases, with 11 bases left in between. CDR1 is SQVTM and CDR2 is ANQGSEA in the germline V gene.

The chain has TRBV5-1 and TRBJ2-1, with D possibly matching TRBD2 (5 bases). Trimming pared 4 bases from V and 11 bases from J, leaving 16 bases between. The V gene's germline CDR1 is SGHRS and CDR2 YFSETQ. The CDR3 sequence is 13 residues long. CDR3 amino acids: CASSPDGRPQQFF. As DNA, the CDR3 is TGCGCCAGCAGCCCGGATGGGAGACCTCAGCAGTTCTTC.

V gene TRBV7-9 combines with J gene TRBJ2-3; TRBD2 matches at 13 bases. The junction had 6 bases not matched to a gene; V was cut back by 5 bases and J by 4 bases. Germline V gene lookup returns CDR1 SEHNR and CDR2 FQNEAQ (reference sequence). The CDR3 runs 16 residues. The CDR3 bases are TGTGCCAGCAGCAAGGGACTAGCGGGAAGGGCAGATACGCAGTATTTT. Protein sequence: CASSKGLAGRADTQYF.

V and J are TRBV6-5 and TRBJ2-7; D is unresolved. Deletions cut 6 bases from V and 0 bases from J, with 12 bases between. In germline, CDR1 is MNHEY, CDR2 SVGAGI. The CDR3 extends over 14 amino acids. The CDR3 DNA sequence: TGTGCCAGCAGCCAACCAGGCAACTCCTACGAGCAGTACTTC. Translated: CASSQPGNSYEQYF.

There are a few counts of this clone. The CDR3 sequence is CASSLRQGGLTNTEAFF. CDR3 nucleotide sequence: TGTGCCAGCAGTTTGCGACAGGGCGGGCTCACCAACACTGAAGCTTTCTTT. This rearrangement joins TRBV27 to TRBJ1-1; 7 nucleotides line up with TRBD1. The CDR3 totals 17 residues. CDR1 is MNHEY and CDR2 is SMNVEV in the germline V gene (reference sequence). Trimming took 3 bases from V and 2 from J; bases not matched to a gene: 12.

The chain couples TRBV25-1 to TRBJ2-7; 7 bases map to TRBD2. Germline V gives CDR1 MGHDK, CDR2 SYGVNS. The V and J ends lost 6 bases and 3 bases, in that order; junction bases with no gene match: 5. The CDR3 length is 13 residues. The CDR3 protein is CASRGGLIYEQYF. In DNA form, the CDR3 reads TGTGCCAGCAGGGGAGGGCTTATCTACGAGCAGTACTTC.

In DNA form, the CDR3 reads TGTGCCAGCAGCTTGAATGGCGGACTGGTGGGTGAAAAACTGTTTTTT. As protein: CASSLNGGLVGEKLFF. The V call is TRBV5-4, the J call TRBJ1-4, with D uncertain. The CDR3 loop spans 16 amino acids. The germline V gene has CDR1 SGHNT and CDR2 YYREEE (reference sequence). The germline V and J ends were trimmed by 1 base and 7 bases, with 17 bases remaining between them.